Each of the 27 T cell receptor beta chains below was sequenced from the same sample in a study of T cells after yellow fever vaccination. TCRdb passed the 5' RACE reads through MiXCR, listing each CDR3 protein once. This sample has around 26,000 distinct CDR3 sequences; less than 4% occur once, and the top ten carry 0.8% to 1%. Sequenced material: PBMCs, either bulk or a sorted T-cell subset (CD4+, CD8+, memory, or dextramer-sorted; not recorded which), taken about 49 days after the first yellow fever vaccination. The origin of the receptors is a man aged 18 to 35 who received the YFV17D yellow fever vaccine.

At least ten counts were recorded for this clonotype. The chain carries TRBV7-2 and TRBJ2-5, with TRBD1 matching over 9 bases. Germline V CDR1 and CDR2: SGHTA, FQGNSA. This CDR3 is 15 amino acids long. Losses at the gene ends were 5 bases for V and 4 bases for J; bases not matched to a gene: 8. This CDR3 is CASSRNRGPGETQYF. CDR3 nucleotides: TGTGCCAGCAGCCGAAACAGGGGGCCAGGAGAGACCCAGTACTTC. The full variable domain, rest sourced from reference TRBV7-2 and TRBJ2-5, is GAGVSQSPSNKVTEKGKDVELRCDPISGHTALYWYRQSLGQGLEFLIYFQGNSAPDKSGLPSDRFSAERTGGSVSTLTIQRTQQEDSAVYLCASSRNRGPGETQYFGPGTRLLVL.

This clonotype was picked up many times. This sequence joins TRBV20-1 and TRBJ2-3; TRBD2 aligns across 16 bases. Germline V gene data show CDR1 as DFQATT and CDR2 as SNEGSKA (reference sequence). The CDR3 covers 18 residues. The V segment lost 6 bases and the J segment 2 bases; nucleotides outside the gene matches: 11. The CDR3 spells CSAQGLAGGSRVTDTQYF. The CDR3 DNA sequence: TGCAGTGCCCAGGGACTAGCGGGGGGGTCCCGGGTCACAGATACGCAGTATTTT.

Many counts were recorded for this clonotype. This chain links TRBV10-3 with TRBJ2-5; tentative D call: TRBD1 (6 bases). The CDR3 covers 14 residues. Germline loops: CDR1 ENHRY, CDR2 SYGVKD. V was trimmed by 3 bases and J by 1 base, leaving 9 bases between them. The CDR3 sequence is CAISEQGSQETQYF. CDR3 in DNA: TGTGCCATCAGTGAACAGGGAAGCCAAGAGACCCAGTACTTC.

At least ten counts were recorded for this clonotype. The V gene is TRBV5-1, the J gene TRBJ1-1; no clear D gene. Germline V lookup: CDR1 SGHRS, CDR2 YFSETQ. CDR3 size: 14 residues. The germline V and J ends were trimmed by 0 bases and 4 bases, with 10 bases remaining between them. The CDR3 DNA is TGCGCCAGCAGCTTGGCCCCCCAAGGCACTGAAGCTTTCTTT. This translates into CASSLAPQGTEAFF.

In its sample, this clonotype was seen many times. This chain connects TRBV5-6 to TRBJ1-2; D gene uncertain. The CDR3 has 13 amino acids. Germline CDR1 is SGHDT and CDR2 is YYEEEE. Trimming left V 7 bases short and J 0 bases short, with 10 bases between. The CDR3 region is CASLGGSNYGYTF. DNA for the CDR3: TGTGCCAGCCTAGGAGGCTCTAACTATGGCTACACCTTC. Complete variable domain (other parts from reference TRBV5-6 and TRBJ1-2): DAGVTQSPTHLIKTRGQQVTLRCSPKSGHDTVSWYQQALGQGPQFIFQYYEEEERQRGNFPDRFSGHQFPNYSSELNVNALLLGDSALYLCASLGGSNYGYTFGSGTRLTVV.

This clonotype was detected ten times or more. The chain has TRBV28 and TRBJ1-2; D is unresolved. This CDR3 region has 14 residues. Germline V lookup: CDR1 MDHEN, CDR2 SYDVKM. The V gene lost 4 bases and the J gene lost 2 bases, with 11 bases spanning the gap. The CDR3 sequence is CASSSGLGNYGYTF. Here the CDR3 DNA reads TGTGCCAGCAGTTCGGGTCTAGGAAACTATGGCTACACCTTC.

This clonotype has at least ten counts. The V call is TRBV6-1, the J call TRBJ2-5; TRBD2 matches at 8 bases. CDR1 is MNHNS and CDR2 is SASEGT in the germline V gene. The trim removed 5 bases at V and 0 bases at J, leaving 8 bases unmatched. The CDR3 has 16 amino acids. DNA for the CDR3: TGTGCCAGCAGTCCAGCGGGGGACCCGTACCAAGAGACCCAGTACTTC. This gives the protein CASSPAGDPYQETQYF.

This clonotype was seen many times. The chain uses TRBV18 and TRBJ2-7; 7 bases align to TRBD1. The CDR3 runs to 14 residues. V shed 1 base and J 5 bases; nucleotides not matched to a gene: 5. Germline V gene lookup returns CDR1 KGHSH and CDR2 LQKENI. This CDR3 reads CASSPRQGVNEQYV. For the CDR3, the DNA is TGTGCCAGCTCACCACGGCAGGGGGTCAACGAGCAGTACGTC.

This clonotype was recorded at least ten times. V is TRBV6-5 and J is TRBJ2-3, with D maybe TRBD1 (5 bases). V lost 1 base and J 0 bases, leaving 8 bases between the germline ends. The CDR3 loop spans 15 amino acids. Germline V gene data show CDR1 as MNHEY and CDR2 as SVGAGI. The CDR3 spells CASSYLQESTDTQYF. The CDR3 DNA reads TGTGCCAGCAGTTACTTACAGGAGAGCACAGATACGCAGTATTTT.

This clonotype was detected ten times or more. The CDR3 protein is CASSQEAGEEQFF. CDR3 nucleotides: TGTGCCAGCAGCCAAGAAGCGGGGGAGGAGCAGTTCTTC. This sequence joins TRBV4-2 and TRBJ2-1; 8 nucleotides align to TRBD2. CDR1 LGHNA and CDR2 YNFKEQ come from the germline V gene. This CDR3 contains 13 residues. V lost 0 bases and J lost 10; bases outside the gene matches: 2.

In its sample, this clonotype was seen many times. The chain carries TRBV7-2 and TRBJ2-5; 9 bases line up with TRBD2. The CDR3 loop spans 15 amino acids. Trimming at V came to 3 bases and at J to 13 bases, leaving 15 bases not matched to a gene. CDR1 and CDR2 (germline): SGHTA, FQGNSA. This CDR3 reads CASSLRTSGPPQRYF. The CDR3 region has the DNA TGTGCCAGCAGCTTGAGAACTAGCGGGCCGCCCCAAAGGTACTTC.

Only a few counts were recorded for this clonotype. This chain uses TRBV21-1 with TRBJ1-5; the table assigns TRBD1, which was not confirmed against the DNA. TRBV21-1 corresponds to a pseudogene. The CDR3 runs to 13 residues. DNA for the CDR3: TGTGCCAGCCGGACAGGGGCTACTCAGCCCCAGCATTTT. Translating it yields CASRTGATQPQHF.

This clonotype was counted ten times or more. In DNA form, the CDR3 reads TGTGCCAGCAGCGGACGGGACACCCGGGGAGGTGAAGCTTTCTTT. Encoded protein: CASSGRDTRGGEAFF. V usage is TRBV7-9 and J usage is TRBJ1-1, with D possibly TRBD1 on 6 matching bases. CDR3 length: 15 amino acids. V lost 5 bases, J lost 7 bases, and 20 bases lay in between. From germline, CDR1 is SEHNR and CDR2 FQNEAQ (reference sequence).

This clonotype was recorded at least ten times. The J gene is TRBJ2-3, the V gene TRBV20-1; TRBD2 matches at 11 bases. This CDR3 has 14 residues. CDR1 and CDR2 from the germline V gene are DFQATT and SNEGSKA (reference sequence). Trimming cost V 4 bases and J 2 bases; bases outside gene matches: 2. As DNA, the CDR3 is TGCAGTGCTACACTAGCGGGGGTCACAGATACGCAGTATTTT. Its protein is CSATLAGVTDTQYF.

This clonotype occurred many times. The DNA for the CDR3 is TGTGCCAGCAGCTTACAGACAGGCAGTTACAATGAGCAGTTCTTC. Its protein is CASSLQTGSYNEQFF. The chain couples TRBV11-3 to TRBJ2-1, with a tentative D call TRBD1 (6 bases). The germline V gene encodes CDR1 SGHNT and CDR2 YENEEA. The CDR3 runs to 15 residues. The germline V and J ends were trimmed by 2 bases and 4 bases, with 12 bases remaining between them.

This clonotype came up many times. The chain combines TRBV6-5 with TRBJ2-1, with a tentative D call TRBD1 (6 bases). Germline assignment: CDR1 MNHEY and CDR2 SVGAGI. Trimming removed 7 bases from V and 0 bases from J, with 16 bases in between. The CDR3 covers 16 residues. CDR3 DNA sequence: TGTGCCAGCACCGCACAGGGACGACTCTCCTACAATGAGCAGTTCTTC. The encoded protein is CASTAQGRLSYNEQFF.

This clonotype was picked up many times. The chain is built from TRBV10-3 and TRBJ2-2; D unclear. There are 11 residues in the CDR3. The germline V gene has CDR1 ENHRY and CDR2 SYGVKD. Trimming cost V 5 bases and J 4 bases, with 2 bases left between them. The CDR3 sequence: CAISFTGELFF. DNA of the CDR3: TGTGCCATCAGTTTCACCGGGGAGCTGTTTTTT.

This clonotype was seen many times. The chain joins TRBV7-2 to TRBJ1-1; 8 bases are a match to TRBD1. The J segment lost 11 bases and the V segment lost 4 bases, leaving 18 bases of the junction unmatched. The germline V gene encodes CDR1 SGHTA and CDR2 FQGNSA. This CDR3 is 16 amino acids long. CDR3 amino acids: CASSSYLAGGTGRAFF. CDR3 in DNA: TGTGCCAGCAGCTCCTATCTTGCAGGGGGCACAGGGCGGGCTTTCTTT. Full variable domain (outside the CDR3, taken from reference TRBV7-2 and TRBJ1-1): GAGVSQSPSNKVTEKGKDVELRCDPISGHTALYWYRQSLGQGLEFLIYFQGNSAPDKSGLPSDRFSAERTGGSVSTLTIQRTQQEDSAVYLCASSSYLAGGTGRAFFGQGTRLTVV.

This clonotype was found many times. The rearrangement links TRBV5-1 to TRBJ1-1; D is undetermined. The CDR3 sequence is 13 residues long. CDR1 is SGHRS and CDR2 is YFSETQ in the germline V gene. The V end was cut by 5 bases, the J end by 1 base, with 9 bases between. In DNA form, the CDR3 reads TGCGCCAGCAGATTCGATGGGAACACTGAAGCTTTCTTT. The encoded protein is CASRFDGNTEAFF.

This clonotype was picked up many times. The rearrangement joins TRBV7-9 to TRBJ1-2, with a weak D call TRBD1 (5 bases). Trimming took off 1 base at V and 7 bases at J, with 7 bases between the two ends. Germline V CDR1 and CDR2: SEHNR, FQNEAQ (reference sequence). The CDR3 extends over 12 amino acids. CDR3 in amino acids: CASSLDGGGYTF. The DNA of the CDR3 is TGTGCCAGCAGCTTAGATGGGGGTGGCTACACCTTC.

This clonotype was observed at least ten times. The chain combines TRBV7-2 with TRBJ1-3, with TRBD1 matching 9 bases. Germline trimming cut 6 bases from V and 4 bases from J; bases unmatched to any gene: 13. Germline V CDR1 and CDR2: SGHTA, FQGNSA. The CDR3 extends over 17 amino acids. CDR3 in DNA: TGTGCCAGCAGGGACCCGGGACAGGGAAGGACAGGAAACACCATATATTTT. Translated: CASRDPGQGRTGNTIYF.

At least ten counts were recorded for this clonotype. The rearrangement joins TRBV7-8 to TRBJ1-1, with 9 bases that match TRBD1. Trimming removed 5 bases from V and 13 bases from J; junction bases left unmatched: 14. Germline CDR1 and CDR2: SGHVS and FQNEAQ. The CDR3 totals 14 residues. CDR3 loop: CASSITQTGGNVFF. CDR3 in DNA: TGTGCCAGCAGCATAACTCAAACAGGGGGCAATGTTTTCTTT.

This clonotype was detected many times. CDR3 nucleotide sequence: TGTGCCAGCAGCCAAATACATACAGGGGGTAACAATGAGCAGTTCTTC. Translating it yields CASSQIHTGGNNEQFF. This chain connects TRBV3-1 to TRBJ2-1; 8 positions agree with TRBD1. The CDR3 covers 16 residues. V lost 2 bases and J lost 5; bases outside the gene matches: 8. Germline V gene sequence: CDR1 LGHDT, CDR2 YNNKEL (reference sequence).

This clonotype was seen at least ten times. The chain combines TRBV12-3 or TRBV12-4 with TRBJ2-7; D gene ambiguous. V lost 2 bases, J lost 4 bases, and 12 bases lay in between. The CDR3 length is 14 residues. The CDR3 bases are TGTGCCAGCAGTTTACGGAGTATCGGTTACGAGCAGTACTTC. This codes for CASSLRSIGYEQYF.

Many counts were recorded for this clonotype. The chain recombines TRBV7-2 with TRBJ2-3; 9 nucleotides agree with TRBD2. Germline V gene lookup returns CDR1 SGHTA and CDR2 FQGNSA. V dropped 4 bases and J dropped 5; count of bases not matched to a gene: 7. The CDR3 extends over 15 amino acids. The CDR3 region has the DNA TGTGCCAGCAGCTCCCCTAGCGGGGCCGTAGATACGCAGTATTTT. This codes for CASSSPSGAVDTQYF. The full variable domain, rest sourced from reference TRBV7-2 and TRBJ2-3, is GAGVSQSPSNKVTEKGKDVELRCDPISGHTALYWYRQSLGQGLEFLIYFQGNSAPDKSGLPSDRFSAERTGGSVSTLTIQRTQQEDSAVYLCASSSPSGAVDTQYFGPGTRLTVL.

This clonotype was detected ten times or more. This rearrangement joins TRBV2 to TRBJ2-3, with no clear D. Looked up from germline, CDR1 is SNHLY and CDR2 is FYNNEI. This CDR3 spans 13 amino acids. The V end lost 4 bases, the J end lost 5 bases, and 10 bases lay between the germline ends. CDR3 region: CASSGGNKDTQYF. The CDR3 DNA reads TGTGCCAGCAGTGGTGGGAATAAAGATACGCAGTATTTT.

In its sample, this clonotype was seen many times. The CDR3 loop is CASCTPGGTEAFF. In nucleotides, the CDR3 is TGTGCCAGCTGCACTCCGGGGGGAACTGAAGCTTTCTTT. This sequence joins TRBV27 and TRBJ1-1; D might be TRBD1 (5 bases). The germline V gene has CDR1 MNHEY and CDR2 SMNVEV (reference sequence). This CDR3 is 13 amino acids long. V lost 8 bases to trimming and J lost 5 bases, with 15 bases between them.